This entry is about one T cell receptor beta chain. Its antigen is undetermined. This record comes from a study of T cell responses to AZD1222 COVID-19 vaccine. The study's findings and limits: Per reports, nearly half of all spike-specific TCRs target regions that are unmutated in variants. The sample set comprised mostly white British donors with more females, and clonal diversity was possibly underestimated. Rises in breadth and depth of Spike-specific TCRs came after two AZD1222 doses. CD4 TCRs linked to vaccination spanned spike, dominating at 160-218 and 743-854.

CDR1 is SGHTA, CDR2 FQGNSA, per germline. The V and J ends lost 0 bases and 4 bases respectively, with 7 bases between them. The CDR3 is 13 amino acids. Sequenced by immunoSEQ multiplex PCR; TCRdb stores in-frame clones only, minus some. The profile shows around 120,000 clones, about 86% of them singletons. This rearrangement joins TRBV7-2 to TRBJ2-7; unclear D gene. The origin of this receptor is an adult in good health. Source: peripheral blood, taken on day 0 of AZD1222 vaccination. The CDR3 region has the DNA TGTGCCAGCAGCTTAGCGCTAGATTACGAGCAGTACTTC. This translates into CASSLALDYEQYF.